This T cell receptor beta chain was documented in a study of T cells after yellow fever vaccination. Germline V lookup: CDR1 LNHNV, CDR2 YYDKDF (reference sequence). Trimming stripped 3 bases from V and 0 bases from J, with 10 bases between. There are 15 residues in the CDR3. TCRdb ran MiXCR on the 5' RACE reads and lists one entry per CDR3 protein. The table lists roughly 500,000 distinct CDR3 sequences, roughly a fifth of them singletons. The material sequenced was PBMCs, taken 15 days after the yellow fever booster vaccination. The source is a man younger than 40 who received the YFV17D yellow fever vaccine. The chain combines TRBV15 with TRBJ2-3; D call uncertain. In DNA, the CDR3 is TGTGCCACCAGCAGGGCATCGGATAGCACAGATACGCAGTATTTT. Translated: CATSRASDSTDTQYF.